The next 30 T cell receptor beta chains were all read from a single sample in a study of CD8 T cells in ankylosing spondylitis. TCRdb ran MiXCR on the 5' RACE reads and lists one entry per CDR3 protein. The table has roughly 370,000 distinct CDR3 sequences, under 25% seen once. Their antigen targets remain unknown. Whole-study findings and limits: In ankylosing spondylitis blood, a motif of seven to nine highly homologous TCR beta variants appeared characteristic.

Specimen: blood, either unsorted or a sorted T cell fraction (not recorded which). These receptors were obtained from a male donor with ankylosing spondylitis.

In its sample, this clonotype was seen a few times. The V gene is TRBV4-3, the J gene TRBJ1-2, with a tentative D call TRBD1 (6 bases). The CDR3 length is 19 residues. CDR1 is LGHNA and CDR2 is YSLEER in the germline V gene. Between the trimmed V and J ends, which lost 2 bases and 3 bases, there was a span of 25 bases. The CDR3 spells CASSQRLRGIGVPDYGYTF. The DNA of the CDR3 is TGCGCCAGCAGCCAACGGCTGAGGGGGATAGGGGTTCCCGACTATGGCTACACCTTC.

This clonotype occurred a few times. The genes are TRBV27 and TRBJ2-5; 7 bases line up with TRBD1. Trimming took 4 bases from V and 5 from J; bases not matched to a gene: 10. The CDR3 is 15 residues long. Germline V gene sequence: CDR1 MNHEY, CDR2 SMNVEV (reference sequence). In nucleotides, the CDR3 is TGTGCCAGCAGTTCCGGGACAGTGAAGTGGGAGACCCAGTACTTC. Translation gives CASSSGTVKWETQYF.

The CDR3 protein is CSATDSVSYEQYF. As DNA, the CDR3 is TGCAGCGCGACAGACAGCGTCTCCTACGAGCAGTACTTC. V gene TRBV29-1 combines with J gene TRBJ2-7, with D tentatively TRBD1 (5 bases). The ends were cut back, 7 bases at V and 0 bases at J, with 13 bases in the middle. This CDR3 has 13 amino acids. Germline CDR1 and CDR2: SQVTM and ANQGSEA.

The chain recombines TRBV29-1 with TRBJ2-3; TRBD1 matches at 8 bases. There are 15 residues in the CDR3. The J segment lost 0 bases and the V segment lost 1 base, leaving 3 bases of the junction unmatched. From germline, CDR1 is SQVTM and CDR2 ANQGSEA. The CDR3 region has the DNA TGCAGCGTTGAAGCGGACAGGGAAAGCACAGATACGCAGTATTTT. It yields the protein CSVEADRESTDTQYF.

The genes are TRBV7-2 and TRBJ1-6; the D gene is possibly TRBD1 (5 bases). V lost 5 bases and J 6 bases, leaving 14 bases between the germline ends. From germline, CDR1 is SGHTA and CDR2 FQGNSA. The CDR3 spans 15 residues. CDR3 region: CASSPPRGGNSPLHF. Here the CDR3 DNA reads TGTGCCAGCAGCCCACCGCGGGGGGGTAATTCACCCCTCCACTTT. Full variable domain (remainder filled in from reference TRBV7-2 and TRBJ1-6): GAGVSQSPSNKVTEKGKDVELRCDPISGHTALYWYRQSLGQGLEFLIYFQGNSAPDKSGLPSDRFSAERTGGSVSTLTIQRTQQEDSAVYLCASSPPRGGNSPLHFGNGTRLTVT.

In DNA form, the CDR3 reads TGTGCCAGCGCCAATAATCAGCCCCAGCATTTT. It translates to CASANNQPQHF. The V and J genes are TRBV6-6 and TRBJ1-5; D gene unclear. The CDR3 sequence is 11 residues long. CDR1 and CDR2 from the germline V gene are MNHNY and SVGAGI (reference sequence). V was shortened by 8 bases and J by 4 bases, with 6 bases between the two germline ends.

V usage is TRBV20-1 and J usage is TRBJ2-3; TRBD2 matches at 11 bases. With V trimmed by 3 bases and J by 5 bases, 7 bases remained unmatched. Germline values: CDR1 DFQATT, CDR2 SNEGSKA (reference sequence). CDR3 size: 15 residues. CDR3 loop: CSASMLAGGGDTQYF. Written as DNA, the CDR3 is TGCAGTGCTAGCATGTTAGCGGGAGGGGGAGATACGCAGTATTTT.

The V call is TRBV29-1, the J call TRBJ2-1; D unclear. V was pared by 1 base and J by 0 bases, with 16 bases between. From germline, CDR1 is SQVTM and CDR2 ANQGSEA. The CDR3 spans 17 residues. The CDR3 coding sequence is TGCAGCGTTGAAGTCCTAGTCAAACAGAGCTCCTACAATGAGCAGTTCTTC. Encoded protein: CSVEVLVKQSSYNEQFF.

V and J are TRBV10-3 and TRBJ2-7, with unresolved D. The CDR3 loop spans 13 amino acids. Trimming took 8 bases from V and 4 from J, leaving 15 bases between them. Germline V gene data show CDR1 as ENHRY and CDR2 as SYGVKD. The CDR3 DNA is TGTGCCATCGCCCGGGCTGAACGATACGAGCAGTACTTC. This encodes CAIARAERYEQYF.

The rearrangement joins TRBV10-3 to TRBJ2-2; 10 bases are a match to TRBD2. Trimming took 6 bases from V and 6 from J; bases not matched to a gene: 7. CDR1 and CDR2 (germline): ENHRY, SYGVKD. The CDR3 runs to 15 residues. This chain's CDR3 is CAIRQAGGPAGELFF. The CDR3 DNA reads as TGTGCCATCAGACAAGCGGGAGGGCCCGCCGGGGAGCTGTTTTTT.

The chain uses TRBV12-3 or TRBV12-4 and TRBJ1-3; TRBD1 might be the D (6 bases). The length of the CDR3 is 12 residues. Trimming pared 6 bases from V and 8 bases from J, leaving 11 bases between. DNA of the CDR3: TGTGCCAGCAGAGCACAGGGCTACACCATATATTTT. This encodes CASRAQGYTIYF.

This clonotype was observed a handful of times. The chain uses TRBV4-1 and TRBJ2-1; 8 bases match TRBD1. V was clipped by 4 bases and J by 6 bases; unmatched bases: 5. The CDR3 is made up of 14 amino acids. CDR1 and CDR2 from the germline V gene are MGHRA and YSYEKL. CDR3 sequence reads: CASSPDRVINEQFF. The CDR3 nucleotides read TGCGCCAGCAGCCCGGACAGGGTCATCAATGAGCAGTTCTTC.

This clonotype came up a few times. The rearrangement uses TRBV5-1 and TRBJ1-3, with D possibly TRBD1 on 5 matching bases. The germline gives CDR1 SGHRS, CDR2 YFSETQ. With 0 bases removed from V and 0 bases from J, the gap between germline ends came to 10 bases. There are 16 residues in the CDR3. CDR3 sequence (DNA): TGCGCCAGCAGCTTGGCTACAGGTTCCTCTGGAAACACCATATATTTT. Protein: CASSLATGSSGNTIYF. The variable domain in full, with the rest retrieved from reference TRBV5-1 and TRBJ1-3, is KAGVTQTPRYLIKTRGQQVTLSCSPISGHRSVSWYQQTPGQGLQFLFEYFSETQRNKGNFPGRFSGRQFSNSRSEMNVSTLELGDSALYLCASSLATGSSGNTIYFGEGSWLTVV.

Turning to this clonotype: One end of the junction does not line up with germline, which may come from a read error. The chain links TRBV7-2 to TRBJ2-7; D unclear. Germline V gene data show CDR1 as SGHTA and CDR2 as FQGNSA. This CDR3 region has 15 residues. The CDR3 sequence is CASILRPGPEYEQYF. CDR3 nucleotides: TGTGCCAGCATCTTAAGACCGGGCCCGGAGTACGAGCAGTACTTC. Filled out from reference TRBV7-2 and TRBJ2-7, the complete variable domain reads GAGVSQSPSNKVTEKGKDVELRCDPISGHTALYWYRQSLGQGLEFLIYFQGNSAPDKSGLPSDRFSAERTGGSVSTLTIQRTQQEDSAVYLCASILRPGPEYEQYFGPGTRLTVT.

V usage is TRBV7-2 and J usage is TRBJ2-1; 12 nucleotides agree with TRBD2. Trimming removed 4 bases from V and 7 bases from J; junction bases left unmatched: 5. The germline CDR1 and CDR2 sequences are SGHTA and FQGNSA. The CDR3 sequence is 15 residues long. CDR3 bases: TGTGCCAGCAGCTCCCCCGGGACTAGCGGGAATGAGCAGTTCTTC. It yields the protein CASSSPGTSGNEQFF.

This clonotype was observed a handful of times. This chain links TRBV5-1 with TRBJ2-2, with D hard to call. The CDR3 runs 16 residues. Trimming took 3 bases from V and 1 from J, leaving 13 bases between them. CDR1 and CDR2 (germline): SGHRS, YFSETQ. In nucleotides, the CDR3 is TGCGCCAGCAGCTGGTCGGGCCTGGGGAACACCGGGGAGCTGTTTTTT. Its translation is CASSWSGLGNTGELFF.

The chain combines TRBV27 with TRBJ2-2; a possible D gene is TRBD1 (5 bases). Trimming removed 5 bases from V and 5 bases from J, with 18 bases in between. The CDR3 sequence is 16 residues long. Germline loops: CDR1 MNHEY, CDR2 SMNVEV (reference sequence). The CDR3 sequence: CASSLLVGPRTGELFF. CDR3 in DNA: TGTGCCAGCAGTCTCCTTGTGGGGCCCAGGACCGGGGAGCTGTTTTTT.

This clonotype appeared a few times. The genes are TRBV7-2 and TRBJ1-5, with D uncertain. Trimming removed 8 bases from V and 3 bases from J, with 14 bases in between. Germline CDR1 is SGHTA and CDR2 is FQGNSA. This CDR3 has 14 residues. As DNA, the CDR3 is TGTGCCAGCGTACTAGGTGGTTTCAATCAGCCCCAGCATTTT. It yields the protein CASVLGGFNQPQHF.

This clonotype was counted at least ten times. The CDR3 is CASSSGQGAATFF. The CDR3 region has the DNA TGTGCCAGCAGCTCCGGACAGGGGGCAGCAACTTTCTTT. This chain connects TRBV7-6 to TRBJ1-1; 11 bases align to TRBD1. The CDR3 has 13 residues. CDR1 is SGHVS, CDR2 FNYEAQ, per germline. Trimming cost V 4 bases and J 12 bases; bases outside gene matches: 7.

The chain recombines TRBV28 with TRBJ2-1, with D possibly being TRBD1 (6 bases). In germline, CDR1 is MDHEN, CDR2 SYDVKM. V was clipped by 7 bases and J by 7 bases, with 17 bases between them. CDR3 length: 14 residues. CDR3 sequence: CASIPLGASNEQFF. In nucleotides, the CDR3 is TGTGCCAGCATTCCGCTGGGGGCCTCAAATGAGCAGTTCTTC.

CDR3 loop: CASSYTGLAGGLSEQFF. The CDR3 DNA reads as TGTGCCAGCAGTTACACCGGACTAGCGGGAGGGCTTAGTGAGCAGTTCTTC. This chain joins TRBV6-2 or TRBV6-3 and TRBJ2-1; 15 bases map to TRBD2. Unmatched junction bases numbered 8, after V lost 2 bases and J lost 9 bases. There are 17 residues in the CDR3. Germline values: CDR1 MNHEY, CDR2 SVGEGT.

This clonotype was counted at least ten times. The rearrangement links TRBV20-1 to TRBJ2-7; 7 nucleotides match TRBD2. The CDR3 loop spans 15 amino acids. Per the germline V gene, CDR1 is DFQATT and CDR2 is SNEGSKA (reference sequence). J was trimmed by 7 bases and V by 0 bases; bases with no gene match: 12. The CDR3 sequence: CSARDPWASGIEQYF. CDR3 coding DNA: TGCAGTGCTAGAGATCCGTGGGCTAGCGGAATAGAGCAGTACTTC.

The chain links TRBV5-1 to TRBJ1-2; possibly TRBD1 for D (5 bases). Germline V gene sequence: CDR1 SGHRS, CDR2 YFSETQ. CDR3 length equals 13 residues. V dropped 4 bases and J dropped 3 bases, with 10 bases sitting between them. CDR3 DNA: TGCGCCAGCAGCGCCAGGGTCGACTATGGCTACACCTTC. Translating gives CASSARVDYGYTF.

V is TRBV19 and J is TRBJ2-1; D is undetermined. Between the trimmed V and J ends, which lost 7 bases and 0 bases, there was a span of 7 bases. The germline V gene encodes CDR1 LNHDA and CDR2 SQIVND (reference sequence). The CDR3 sequence is 13 residues long. CDR3 protein: CASKSSSYNEQFF. CDR3 nucleotide sequence: TGTGCCAGTAAATCTTCCTCCTACAATGAGCAGTTCTTC.

This clonotype was found many times. The chain links TRBV5-1 to TRBJ2-5; TRBD2 matches at 14 bases. CDR1 and CDR2 from the germline V gene are SGHRS and YFSETQ. The CDR3 is 16 amino acids. Trimming at V came to 4 bases and at J to 5 bases, leaving 7 bases not matched to a gene. CDR3 DNA: TGCGCCAGCAGCCCTCCGGGACTAGCGGGAGTGGAGACCCAGTACTTC. This codes for CASSPPGLAGVETQYF.

The chain is built from TRBV15 and TRBJ2-1, with unresolved D. The CDR3 has 12 amino acids. The V end lost 5 bases, the J end lost 6 bases, and 8 bases lay between the germline ends. The germline gives CDR1 LNHNV, CDR2 YYDKDF (reference sequence). The CDR3 reads CATSLYVNEQFF. CDR3 nucleotide sequence: TGTGCCACCAGCTTGTATGTCAATGAGCAGTTCTTC.

This clonotype was recorded many times. This chain uses TRBV4-2 with TRBJ2-1, with 9 bases matching TRBD2. Germline V gene data show CDR1 as LGHNA and CDR2 as YNFKEQ. The length of the CDR3 is 17 residues. V shed 3 bases, J shed 8 bases, and the junction held 14 bases outside the gene matches. The CDR3 nucleotides read TGTGCCAGCAGCCATTTCATAGCGGGAGCGGGTTTAGATGAGCAGTTCTTC. This gives the protein CASSHFIAGAGLDEQFF.

The chain links TRBV18 to TRBJ2-7; the D gene is possibly TRBD1 (5 bases). From germline, CDR1 is KGHSH and CDR2 LQKENI. This CDR3 has 15 amino acids. The V and J ends lost 2 bases and 2 bases respectively, with 13 bases between them. CDR3 loop: CASSPTRQITYEQYF. CDR3 DNA sequence: TGTGCCAGCTCACCAACGAGACAGATAACCTACGAGCAGTACTTC.

This chain connects TRBV9 to TRBJ1-6; D uncertain. CDR1 and CDR2 (germline): SGDLS, YYNGEE. The V end lost 5 bases, the J end lost 3 bases, and 12 bases lay between the germline ends. This CDR3 is 15 amino acids long. The CDR3 coding sequence is TGTGCCAGCAGTGACTCGCGGCACTATAATTCACCCCTCCACTTT. Translation: CASSDSRHYNSPLHF.

This clonotype turned up a few times. The chain carries TRBV6-1 and TRBJ2-2; D may match TRBD1 or TRBD2 (5 bases each). V lost 6 bases, J lost 4 bases, and 18 bases lay in between. CDR1 and CDR2 from the germline V gene are MNHNS and SASEGT. CDR3 length: 16 residues. The CDR3 DNA reads as TGTGCCAGCAGCCGGGACCCCTGGTCGAGCACCGGGGAGCTGTTTTTT. This gives the protein CASSRDPWSSTGELFF.